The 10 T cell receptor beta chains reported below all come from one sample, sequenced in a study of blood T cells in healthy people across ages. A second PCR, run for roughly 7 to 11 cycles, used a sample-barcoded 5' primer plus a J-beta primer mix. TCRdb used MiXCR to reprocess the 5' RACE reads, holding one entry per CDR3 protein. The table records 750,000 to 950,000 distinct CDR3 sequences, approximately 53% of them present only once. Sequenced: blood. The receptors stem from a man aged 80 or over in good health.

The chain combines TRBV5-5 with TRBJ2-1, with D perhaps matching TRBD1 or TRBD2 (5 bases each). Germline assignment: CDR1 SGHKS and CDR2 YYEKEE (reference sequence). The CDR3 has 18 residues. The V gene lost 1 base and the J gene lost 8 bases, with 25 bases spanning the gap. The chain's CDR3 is CASSLLRARGQNIHEQFF. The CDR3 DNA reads TGTGCCAGCAGCTTGCTTAGGGCTCGGGGCCAAAATATCCATGAGCAGTTCTTC.

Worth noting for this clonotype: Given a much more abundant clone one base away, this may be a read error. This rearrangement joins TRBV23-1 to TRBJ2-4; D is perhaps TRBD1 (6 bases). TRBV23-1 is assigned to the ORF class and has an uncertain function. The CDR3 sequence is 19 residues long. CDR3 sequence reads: CAGSQWSAAGGLAKNIQYF. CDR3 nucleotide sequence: TGCGCCGGCAGTCAATGGTCGGCGGCTGGGGGCTTAGCCAAAAACATTCAGTACTTC.

CDR3 coding DNA: TGTGCCTGGGGGGACTCGGGGGAGACCCAGTACTTC. Residues: CAWGDSGETQYF. V usage is TRBV30 and J usage is TRBJ2-5; possible D gene TRBD2, 6 bases. Germline CDR1 GTSNPN, CDR2 SVGIG (reference sequence). The CDR3 covers 12 residues. V was trimmed by 5 bases and J by 5 bases, leaving 12 bases between them.

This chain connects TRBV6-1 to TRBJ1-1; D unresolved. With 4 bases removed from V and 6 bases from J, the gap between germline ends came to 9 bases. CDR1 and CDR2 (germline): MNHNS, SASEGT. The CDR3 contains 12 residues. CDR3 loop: CASSAPSPEAFF. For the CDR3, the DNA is TGTGCCAGCAGTGCACCGAGTCCTGAAGCTTTCTTT.

CDR3 nucleotides: TGTGCCAGCAGTTTTTTAGGCGGCCTCAGTTATGGCTACACCTTC. This gives the protein CASSFLGGLSYGYTF. The genes are TRBV27 and TRBJ1-2, with D uncertain. The ends were cut back, 3 bases at V and 5 bases at J, with 16 bases in the middle. This CDR3 spans 15 amino acids. Per germline, CDR1 MNHEY and CDR2 SMNVEV (reference sequence).

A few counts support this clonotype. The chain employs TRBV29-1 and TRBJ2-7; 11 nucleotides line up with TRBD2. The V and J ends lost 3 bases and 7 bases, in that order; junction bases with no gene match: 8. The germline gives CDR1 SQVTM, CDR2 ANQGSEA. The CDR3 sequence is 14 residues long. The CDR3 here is CSVDGLAGSSEQYF. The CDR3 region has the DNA TGCAGCGTTGACGGACTAGCGGGCTCTTCAGAGCAGTACTTC.

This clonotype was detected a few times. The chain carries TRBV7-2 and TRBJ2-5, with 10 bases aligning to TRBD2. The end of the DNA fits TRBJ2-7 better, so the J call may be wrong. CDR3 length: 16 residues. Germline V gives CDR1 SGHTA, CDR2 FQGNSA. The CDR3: CASSRDMLAGVSEQYF. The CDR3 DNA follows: TGTGCCAGCAGCCGAGACATGCTAGCGGGAGTATCCGAGCAGTACTTC.

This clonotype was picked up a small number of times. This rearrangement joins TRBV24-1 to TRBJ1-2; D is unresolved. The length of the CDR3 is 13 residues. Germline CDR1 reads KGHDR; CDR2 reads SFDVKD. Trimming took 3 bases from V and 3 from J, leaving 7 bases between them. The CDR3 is CATSDAIDYGYTF. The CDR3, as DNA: TGTGCCACCAGTGATGCGATTGACTATGGCTACACCTTC.

The chain's CDR3 is CASSRAGGPDEQFF. In DNA form, the CDR3 reads TGTGCCAGCAGTCGAGCGGGAGGTCCCGATGAGCAGTTCTTC. The rearrangement uses TRBV12-3 or TRBV12-4 and TRBJ2-1; 9 bases agree with TRBD2. V shed 5 bases, J shed 8 bases, and the junction held 7 bases outside the gene matches. This CDR3 spans 14 amino acids.

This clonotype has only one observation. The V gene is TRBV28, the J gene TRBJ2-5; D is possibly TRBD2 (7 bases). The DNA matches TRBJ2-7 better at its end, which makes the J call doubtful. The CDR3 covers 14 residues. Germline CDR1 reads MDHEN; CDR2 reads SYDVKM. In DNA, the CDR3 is TGTGCCAGCAGTCTAGCGGTGGGGGCCTCCGAGCAGTACTTC. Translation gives CASSLAVGASEQYF.